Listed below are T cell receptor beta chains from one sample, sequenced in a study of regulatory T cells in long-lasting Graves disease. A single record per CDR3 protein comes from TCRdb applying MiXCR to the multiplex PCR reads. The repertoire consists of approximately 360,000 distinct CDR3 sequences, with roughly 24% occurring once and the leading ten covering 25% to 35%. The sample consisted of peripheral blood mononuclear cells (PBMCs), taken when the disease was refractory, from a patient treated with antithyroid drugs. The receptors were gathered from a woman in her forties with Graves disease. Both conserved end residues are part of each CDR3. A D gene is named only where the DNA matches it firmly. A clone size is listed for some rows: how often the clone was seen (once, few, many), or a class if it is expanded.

cdr3_aa: CASKTGHQPQHF
cdr3_nt: TGTGCCAGCAAAACAGGTCATCAGCCCCAACATTTT
clone_size: many
j_call: TRBJ1-5
d_call: NA
v_call: TRBV28

cdr3_aa: CTSSGTGKEKLFF
cdr3_nt: TGTACCAGCTCGGGGACAGGGAAGGAAAAACTGTTTTTT
clone_size: NA
j_call: TRBJ1-4
d_call: TRBD1
v_call: TRBV18

cdr3_aa: CATKMGREPAYEQYF
cdr3_nt: TGTGCCACCAAAATGGGACGGGAGCCCGCCTACGAGCAGTACTTC
clone_size: NA
j_call: TRBJ2-7
d_call: NA
v_call: TRBV15

cdr3_aa: CASSPLGPGIQETQYF
cdr3_nt: TGTGCCAGCTCACCACTCGGCCCGGGGATCCAAGAGACCCAGTACTTC
clone_size: NA
j_call: TRBJ2-5
d_call: NA
v_call: TRBV11-2

cdr3_aa: CAISPLGGTSGRSDYEQYF
cdr3_nt: TGTGCCATCAGTCCCCTTGGGGGGACTAGCGGGAGGAGCGACTACGAGCAGTACTTC
clone_size: many
j_call: TRBJ2-7
d_call: TRBD2
v_call: TRBV10-3

cdr3_aa: CASSLGGGFNYGYTF
cdr3_nt: TGTGCCAGCAGCTTAGGTGGGGGGTTTAACTATGGCTACACCTTC
clone_size: NA
j_call: TRBJ1-2
d_call: NA
v_call: TRBV11-2

cdr3_aa: CSARGLGHDSYEQYF
cdr3_nt: TGCAGTGCTAGAGGGCTTGGACATGACTCCTACGAGCAGTACTTC
clone_size: many
j_call: TRBJ2-7
d_call: NA
v_call: TRBV20-1

cdr3_aa: CASSLQGPNSNQPQHF
cdr3_nt: TGTGCCAGCAGTTTACAGGGACCGAATAGCAATCAGCCCCAGCATTTT
clone_size: many
j_call: TRBJ1-5
d_call: NA
v_call: TRBV27

cdr3_aa: CASSQESTGGGEQFF
cdr3_nt: TGTGCCAGCAGCCAAGAGTCGACGGGAGGGGGTGAGCAGTTCTTC
clone_size: NA
j_call: TRBJ2-1
d_call: TRBD2
v_call: TRBV3-1

cdr3_aa: CSAQTGTTNTGELFF
cdr3_nt: TGCAGTGCGCAGACCGGGACGACGAACACCGGGGAGCTGTTTTTT
clone_size: many
j_call: TRBJ2-2
d_call: NA
v_call: TRBV20-1

cdr3_aa: CSFTAGGTYEQYF
cdr3_nt: TGCAGCTTTACCGCAGGAGGGACCTACGAGCAGTACTTC
clone_size: once
j_call: TRBJ2-7
d_call: NA
v_call: TRBV29-1

cdr3_aa: CASSINRGREQYF
cdr3_nt: TGTGCCAGCAGCATTAATAGGGGGCGCGAGCAGTACTTC
clone_size: many
j_call: TRBJ2-7
d_call: TRBD1
v_call: TRBV11-2

cdr3_aa: CASRIDRHTNSNQPQHF
cdr3_nt: TGTGCCAGCAGAATTGACAGGCACACTAATAGCAATCAGCCCCAGCATTTT
clone_size: many
j_call: TRBJ1-5
d_call: NA
v_call: TRBV6-1

cdr3_aa: CASSAPGAREQYF
cdr3_nt: TGTGCCAGCAGCGCCCCGGGGGCACGCGAGCAGTACTTC
clone_size: many
j_call: TRBJ2-7
d_call: NA
v_call: TRBV28

cdr3_aa: CASSVGRRLDQETQYF
cdr3_nt: TGTGCCAGCAGTGTCGGGCGCCGGCTAGACCAAGAGACCCAGTACTTC
clone_size: many
j_call: TRBJ2-5
d_call: NA
v_call: TRBV6-4

cdr3_aa: CASSTGKAFTGELFF
cdr3_nt: TGTGCCAGCAGCACAGGAAAAGCCTTCACCGGGGAGCTGTTTTTT
clone_size: many
j_call: TRBJ2-2
d_call: NA
v_call: TRBV11-2

cdr3_aa: CASSFLAGGYEQFF
cdr3_nt: TGTGCCAGCAGCTTTCTAGCGGGAGGGTATGAGCAGTTCTTC
clone_size: NA
j_call: TRBJ2-1
d_call: TRBD2
v_call: TRBV7-2

cdr3_aa: CASSPILLTADTQYF
cdr3_nt: TGTGCCAGCAGTCCCATCCTCCTAACTGCAGATACGCAGTATTTT
clone_size: NA
j_call: TRBJ2-3
d_call: NA
v_call: TRBV28

cdr3_aa: CASSFGSAYEQYF
cdr3_nt: TGTGCCAGCAGTTTTGGCAGTGCCTACGAGCAGTACTTC
clone_size: NA
j_call: TRBJ2-7
d_call: NA
v_call: TRBV27

cdr3_aa: CASRRRGGVGQYF
cdr3_nt: TGTGCCAGCCGTCGACGGGGGGGCGTCGGGCAGTACTTC
clone_size: many
j_call: TRBJ2-7
d_call: TRBD2
v_call: TRBV28

cdr3_aa: CASSFYRGITPDTQYF
cdr3_nt: TGTGCCAGCAGTTTTTACAGGGGAATAACGCCCGATACGCAGTATTTT
clone_size: NA
j_call: TRBJ2-3
d_call: TRBD1
v_call: TRBV28